This T cell receptor beta chain was obtained from a study of chemoradiotherapy in HPV16-positive cancers. This clone was seen just once. Measured with immunoSEQ multiplex PCR; TCRdb has only the in-frame clones, and not every one. The sample includes approximately 12,000 clones, roughly 90% of them seen just once. The specimen was blood, collected from a patient who underwent chemoradiotherapy. This receptor was identified in a human donor with HPV-associated anogenital cancer.

CDR3 in amino acids: CASSSLSGQHYEQYF. DNA of the CDR3: TGTGCCAGCAGCTCCCTCTCGGGACAACACTACGAGCAGTACTTC. This chain connects TRBV11-2 to TRBJ2-7, with a weak D call TRBD1 (6 bases). The length of the CDR3 is 15 residues. CDR1 SGHAT and CDR2 FQNNGV come from the germline V gene. V was trimmed by 4 bases and J by 3 bases, leaving 16 bases between them.